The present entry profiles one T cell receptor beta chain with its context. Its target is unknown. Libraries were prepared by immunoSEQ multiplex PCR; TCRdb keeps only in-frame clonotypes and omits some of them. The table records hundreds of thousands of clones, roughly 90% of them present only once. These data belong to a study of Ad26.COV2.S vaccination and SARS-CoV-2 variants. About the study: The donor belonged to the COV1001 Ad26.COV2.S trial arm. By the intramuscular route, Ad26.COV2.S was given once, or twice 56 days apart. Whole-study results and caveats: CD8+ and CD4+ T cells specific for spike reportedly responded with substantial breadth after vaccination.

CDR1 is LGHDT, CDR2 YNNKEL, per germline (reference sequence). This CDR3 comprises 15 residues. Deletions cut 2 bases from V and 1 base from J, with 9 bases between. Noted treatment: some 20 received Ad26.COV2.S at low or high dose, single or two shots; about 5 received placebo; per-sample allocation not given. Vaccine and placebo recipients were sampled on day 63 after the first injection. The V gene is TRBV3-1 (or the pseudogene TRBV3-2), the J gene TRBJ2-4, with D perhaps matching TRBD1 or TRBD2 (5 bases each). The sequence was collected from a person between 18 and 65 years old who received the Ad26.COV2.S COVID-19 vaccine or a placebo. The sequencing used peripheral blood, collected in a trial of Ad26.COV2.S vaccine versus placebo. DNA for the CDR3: TGTGCCAGCAGCCAACGAGGGGTTGCCAAAAACATTCAGTACTTC. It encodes CASSQRGVAKNIQYF.